This T cell receptor beta chain emerged from a study of cytomegalovirus exposure and HLA in healthy donors. Note on this clone: No antigen is known for it.

Study conclusions and caveats: Further analysis was carried out later, and it showed several of the most significant clusters appearing linked to common viral pathogens. A later examination showed that TCR association rates differed by HLA locus, with DRB1 most and HLA-C fewest.

With 60 Vbeta and 13 Jbeta primers, the PCR was carried out. TCRdb's table, derived via immunoSEQ multiplex PCR, lists solely in-frame clones and lacks some. The repertoire includes roughly 120,000 clones, roughly 80% of them detected once, and around 2.5% sits in the top ten. CDR1 is MDHEN and CDR2 is SYDVKM in the germline V gene. V was cut by 6 bases and J by 6 bases, with 15 bases left in between. The CDR3 length is 14 residues. Sequencing was carried out using PBMCs. The V and J genes are TRBV28 and TRBJ1-5; perhaps TRBD1 as D (6 bases). The sequence derives from a man under 40 in good health and CMV-seronegative. The DNA of the CDR3 is TGTGCCAGCAGCCCGCGGACAGTACGTCAGCCCCAGCATTTT. Translating it yields CASSPRTVRQPQHF.